Each of the 13 T cell receptor beta chains below was sequenced from the same sample in a study of T cells in localized non-small cell lung cancer. The protocol was immunoSEQ multiplex PCR, while the TCRdb copy is restricted to in-frame clones and leaves out a portion. The profile shows roughly 18,000 clones, roughly four fifths of them singletons. The specimen comprised peripheral blood, sampled before any cancer treatment. The receptors come from a female donor older than 55 with stage I lung adenocarcinoma.

The J gene is TRBJ1-3, the V gene TRBV18; D might be TRBD1 (6 bases). V was pared by 1 base and J by 4 bases, with 11 bases between. There are 15 residues in the CDR3. Per germline, CDR1 KGHSH and CDR2 LQKENI. The CDR3 protein is CASSPQQGSGNTIYF. The CDR3 DNA follows: TGTGCCAGCTCACCACAACAGGGCTCCGGAAACACCATATATTTT.

The rearrangement uses TRBV6-6 and TRBJ1-2; no definite D call. V was cut by 7 bases and J by 1 base, with 13 bases left in between. The CDR3 extends over 14 amino acids. The germline CDR1 and CDR2 sequences are MNHNY and SVGAGI (reference sequence). The CDR3 spells CASTTAFFNYGYTF. The CDR3 nucleotides read TGTGCCAGCACGACGGCCTTTTTTAACTATGGCTACACCTTC.

V is TRBV7-2 and J is TRBJ2-5, with 8 bases fitting TRBD2. J was trimmed by 11 bases and V by 5 bases; bases with no gene match: 4. The germline gives CDR1 SGHTA, CDR2 FQGNSA. The CDR3 extends over 11 amino acids. The CDR3 reads CASSPGGAQYF. CDR3 coding DNA: TGTGCCAGCAGCCCGGGGGGGGCACAGTACTTC.

The rearrangement links TRBV18 to TRBJ2-6, with a weak D call TRBD2 (5 bases). CDR3 size: 17 residues. Germline V lookup: CDR1 KGHSH, CDR2 LQKENI. V lost 5 bases and J 2 bases, leaving 16 bases between the germline ends. CDR3 sequence (DNA): TGTGCCAGCTCATCCCCTAACTCGGGAACTGGGGCCAACGTCCTGACTTTC. This translates into CASSSPNSGTGANVLTF.

This chain connects TRBV6-6 to TRBJ1-1, with TRBD1 matching 11 bases. With 6 bases clipped from V and 7 bases from J, the junction kept 7 bases outside the gene matches. The CDR3 has 14 amino acids. Germline V gene lookup returns CDR1 MNHNY and CDR2 SVGAGI (reference sequence). Here the CDR3 reads CASSRTGGPNEAFF. In DNA form, the CDR3 reads TGTGCCAGCAGCAGGACAGGGGGCCCCAATGAAGCTTTCTTT.

This clone came up a few times. The gene calls are TRBV12-5 and TRBJ2-7; possibly TRBD1 for D (5 bases). Between the trimmed V and J ends, which lost 1 base and 10 bases, there was a span of 8 bases. CDR1 and CDR2 from the germline V gene are LGHNT and FRNRAP. The CDR3 has 11 residues. The CDR3 DNA sequence: TGTGCTAGTGGTTTGGATCAGGGACAGTACTTC. Translated, it gives CASGLDQGQYF.

As to this clone: The junction departs from the called germline gene at one end, perhaps through a read error. This rearrangement joins TRBV7-8 to TRBJ2-5, with 8 bases aligning to TRBD2. Germline CDR1 and CDR2: SGHVS and FQNEAQ. This CDR3 has 15 residues. CDR3 in DNA: TGCGCCAGCAGCCCCGGGGGGGACCCCCGAGAGACCCAGTACTTC. This sequence encodes CASSPGGDPRETQYF.

The chain links TRBV9 to TRBJ1-2, with 7 bases aligning to TRBD1. The trim removed 4 bases at V and 7 bases at J, leaving 16 bases unmatched. This CDR3 contains 16 residues. CDR1 SGDLS and CDR2 YYNGEE come from the germline V gene. The CDR3 protein is CASSPRIRRGVSGYTF. The CDR3 DNA sequence: TGTGCCAGCAGCCCTCGGATTCGCAGGGGGGTTAGTGGCTACACCTTC.

The chain employs TRBV7-2 and TRBJ2-6, with TRBD2 as a possible D gene (5 bases). The CDR3 runs 14 residues. The V end lost 5 bases, the J end lost 4 bases, and 9 bases lay between the germline ends. The germline V gene has CDR1 SGHTA and CDR2 FQGNSA. Here the CDR3 DNA reads TGTGCCAGCAGCCGCGGGTACGGGGCCAACGTCCTGACTTTC. Encoded protein: CASSRGYGANVLTF.

The chain has TRBV6-4 and TRBJ1-1, with D possibly TRBD1 on 5 matching bases. Per the germline V gene, CDR1 is MRHNA and CDR2 is SNTAGT. V shed 8 bases and J shed 5 bases, with 15 bases lying between them. The CDR3 covers 13 residues. CDR3 sequence (DNA): TGTGCCAGCTCTGAGGGGTGGGGGACTGAAGCTTTCTTT. Protein sequence: CASSEGWGTEAFF.

The chain is built from TRBV5-1 and TRBJ1-4; D uncertain. The germline V gene encodes CDR1 SGHRS and CDR2 YFSETQ. The CDR3 length is 16 residues. The V end was cut by 2 bases, the J end by 0 bases, with 11 bases between. The CDR3 protein is CASSFTGYATNEKLFF. The DNA of the CDR3 is TGCGCCAGCAGCTTTACGGGGTATGCAACTAATGAAAAACTGTTTTTT.

This chain uses TRBV7-8 with TRBJ1-2, with no clear D. This CDR3 region has 12 residues. Per the germline V gene, CDR1 is SGHVS and CDR2 is FQNEAQ. The ends were cut back, 2 bases at V and 4 bases at J, with 5 bases in the middle. The CDR3 loop is CASSLNSYGYTF. In DNA, the CDR3 is TGTGCCAGCAGCTTAAACAGCTATGGCTACACCTTC.

The chain recombines TRBV4-2 with TRBJ2-5; D unresolved. Trimming shortened V by 1 base and J by 2 bases, and 8 bases separated the two germline ends. The CDR3 extends over 14 amino acids. Germline V CDR1 and CDR2: LGHNA, YNFKEQ. The DNA for the CDR3 is TGTGCCAGCAGCCAAGGTGGTGTGCAAGAGACCCAGTACTTC. Amino acids: CASSQGGVQETQYF.